The entry below gives a single TCR beta chain sequence along with its context. CDR1 and CDR2 from the germline V gene are MNHNS and SASEGT. The CDR3 sequence is 19 residues long. The ends lost 3 bases at V and 4 bases at J; junction bases unmatched: 19. The source of the sample is a study of blood T cell repertoires in COVID-19. TCRdb's table, derived via immunoSEQ multiplex PCR, lists solely in-frame clones and lacks some. The sample consists of 230,000 or so clones, roughly 88% of them appearing once. The rearrangement joins TRBV6-1 to TRBJ1-2; 8 bases map to TRBD1. This clonotype was sampled from a woman in her 40s with acute COVID-19. The material sequenced was PBMCs or T cells enriched from blood (not recorded which). The CDR3 DNA sequence: TGTGCCAGCAGTGAGAGTTTTGGGGACAGGATACCTCAGGGCTATGGCTACACCTTC. It yields the protein CASSESFGDRIPQGYGYTF.